The clone carrying this TCR beta chain was observed many times. TCRdb fed the RT-PCR reads into MiXCR, producing one record per CDR3 protein. The profile shows more than 600,000 distinct CDR3 sequences, 14% of them singletons. Input material: memory CD4+ T cells from blood. This TCR came from a female donor in good health, serving as a healthy control.

Here the CDR3 reads CASRTGQGEQYF. CDR3 sequence (DNA): TGTGCCAGCAGGACGGGACAGGGCGAGCAGTACTTC. The J gene is TRBJ2-7, the V gene TRBV28; 9 nucleotides align to TRBD1. V lost 6 bases, J lost 6 bases, and 3 bases stayed unmatched. Germline V gene sequence: CDR1 MDHEN, CDR2 SYDVKM. The length of the CDR3 is 12 residues.